This is a list of T cell receptor beta chains from one sample in a study of blood T cell repertoires in COVID-19. Profiled with immunoSEQ multiplex PCR; TCRdb holds only in-frame clones, not every one. The sample records approximately 130,000 clones, approximately 86% being singletons. The specimen was PBMCs or T cells enriched from blood (not recorded which). The receptors come from a woman in her forties or fifties who had recovered from COVID-19. CDR3s include the opening cysteine and the closing phenylalanine or tryptophan. The D gene is left open where the match is weak. Clone size appears in some rows only: once, few, many, or a class for an expanded clone.

j_call: TRBJ1-2; v_call: TRBV7-9; clone_size: NA; d_call: NA; cdr3_nt: TGTGCCAGCAGCCGCCTACAGGGTTATAACTATGGCTACACCTTC; cdr3_aa: CASSRLQGYNYGYTF
j_call: TRBJ2-7; v_call: TRBV19; clone_size: NA; d_call: TRBD1; cdr3_nt: TGTGCCAGTAGTATAGGGGACAGGACCTACGAGCAGTACTTC; cdr3_aa: CASSIGDRTYEQYF
j_call: TRBJ2-1; v_call: TRBV12-3/TRBV12-4; clone_size: NA; d_call: NA; cdr3_nt: TGTGCCAGCAGTACAGGGTTTCGGAATGAGCAGTTCTTC; cdr3_aa: CASSTGFRNEQFF
j_call: TRBJ1-6; v_call: TRBV2; clone_size: NA; d_call: NA; cdr3_nt: TGTGCCAGCAGTGAAGGGGGGCGGCCGGGCACCCTCCACTTT; cdr3_aa: CASSEGGRPGTLHF
j_call: TRBJ1-6; v_call: TRBV6-4; clone_size: NA; d_call: NA; cdr3_nt: TGTGCCAGCAGTGACTCTTTTGAGGCACCCCTCCACTTT; cdr3_aa: CASSDSFEAPLHF
j_call: TRBJ2-5; v_call: TRBV11-2; clone_size: NA; d_call: NA; cdr3_nt: TGTGCCAGCAGCTTGACAGGCCTGAGGGAAGAGACCCAGTACTTC; cdr3_aa: CASSLTGLREETQYF
j_call: TRBJ1-3; v_call: TRBV9; clone_size: NA; d_call: NA; cdr3_nt: TGTGCCAGCAGCGTAAATCAAGGAAACACCATATATTTT; cdr3_aa: CASSVNQGNTIYF
j_call: TRBJ2-5; v_call: TRBV11-3; clone_size: NA; d_call: TRBD2; cdr3_nt: TGTGCCAGCAGCTCGGGGGATAGCGGGGGGTTGCAAGAGACCCAGTACTTC; cdr3_aa: CASSSGDSGGLQETQYF
j_call: TRBJ1-2; v_call: TRBV5-6; clone_size: once; d_call: TRBD1; cdr3_nt: TGTGCCAGCAGCCCCCCCGGGACAGTGAACTATGGCTACACCTTC; cdr3_aa: CASSPPGTVNYGYTF
j_call: TRBJ2-1; v_call: TRBV18; clone_size: few; d_call: TRBD1; cdr3_nt: TGTGCCAGCATAACACAGGGGAGCAATGAGCAGTTCTTC; cdr3_aa: CASITQGSNEQFF
j_call: TRBJ2-7; v_call: TRBV27; clone_size: NA; d_call: NA; cdr3_nt: TGTGCCAGCAGTCACAGGGGACTCTCCTACGAGCAGTACTTC; cdr3_aa: CASSHRGLSYEQYF
j_call: TRBJ1-2; v_call: TRBV5-1; clone_size: NA; d_call: NA; cdr3_nt: TGCGCCAGCAGCTTCACTCCCGGGACAACTTATGGCTACACCTTC; cdr3_aa: CASSFTPGTTYGYTF
j_call: TRBJ2-7; v_call: TRBV30; clone_size: NA; d_call: NA; cdr3_nt: TGTGCCTGGGGGGCCCCGCAGTACTTC; cdr3_aa: CAWGAPQYF
j_call: TRBJ2-7; v_call: TRBV9; clone_size: NA; d_call: TRBD1; cdr3_nt: TGTGCCAGCAGCGTACTAGGACAGGGGTCCTCCGAGCAGTACTTC; cdr3_aa: CASSVLGQGSSEQYF
j_call: TRBJ1-6; v_call: TRBV2; clone_size: NA; d_call: TRBD1; cdr3_nt: TGTGCCAGTCAGAGCGGACAGGGAAGCTCACCCCTCCACTTT; cdr3_aa: CASQSGQGSSPLHF
j_call: TRBJ1-1; v_call: TRBV5-4; clone_size: NA; d_call: TRBD1; cdr3_nt: TGTGCCAGTGGGGACAGGGGAGGAATAGGCACTGAAGCTTTCTTT; cdr3_aa: CASGDRGGIGTEAFF
j_call: TRBJ2-2; v_call: TRBV19; clone_size: NA; d_call: TRBD1; cdr3_nt: TGTGCCAGTAGCTCCCCCCCGGGGACAGGGGACACCGGGGAGCTGTTTTTT; cdr3_aa: CASSSPPGTGDTGELFF
j_call: TRBJ2-5; v_call: TRBV4-3; clone_size: NA; d_call: TRBD2; cdr3_nt: TGCGCCAGCAGCCGGCAGCGGGGGGGCCGAGAGACCCAGTACTTC; cdr3_aa: CASSRQRGGRETQYF
j_call: TRBJ1-2; v_call: TRBV2; clone_size: NA; d_call: NA; cdr3_nt: TGTGCCACCGCCTCACAGGGAGACTATGGCTACACCTTC; cdr3_aa: CATASQGDYGYTF
j_call: TRBJ1-2; v_call: TRBV5-1; clone_size: once; d_call: TRBD1; cdr3_nt: TGCGCCAGCAGCTGGCAGGGACAGGCGCCATATGGCTACACCTTC; cdr3_aa: CASSWQGQAPYGYTF
j_call: TRBJ1-6; v_call: TRBV6-2/TRBV6-3; clone_size: NA; d_call: TRBD1; cdr3_nt: TGTGCCAGCAGTTACGGGACAGACCCGATTTCACCCCTCCACTTT; cdr3_aa: CASSYGTDPISPLHF
j_call: TRBJ1-1; v_call: TRBV7-9; clone_size: NA; d_call: NA; cdr3_nt: TGTGCCAGCACCCCCTTCGGAGGTTCAAAGGGTACTGAAGCTTTCTTT; cdr3_aa: CASTPFGGSKGTEAFF
j_call: TRBJ1-5; v_call: TRBV3-1/TRBV3-2; clone_size: NA; d_call: NA; cdr3_nt: TGTGCCAGCAGCCAAGGTCCCAGGGTGAGTCAGCCCCAGCATTTT; cdr3_aa: CASSQGPRVSQPQHF
j_call: TRBJ1-5; v_call: TRBV10-3; clone_size: NA; d_call: NA; cdr3_nt: TGTGCCATCGGTACAGGAAGCAATCAGCCCCAGCATTTT; cdr3_aa: CAIGTGSNQPQHF
j_call: TRBJ2-7; v_call: TRBV21-1; clone_size: few; d_call: NA; cdr3_nt: TGTGCCAGCAGCACGATAAAGATAGTGGGACTAGCGGGGGGAAGCTCCTACGAGCAGTACTTC; cdr3_aa: CASSTIKIVGLAGGSSYEQYF
j_call: TRBJ2-2; v_call: TRBV11-2; clone_size: NA; d_call: NA; cdr3_nt: TGTGCCAGCAGCTTAGCTCTGATGGGGGAGGCCGGGGAGCTGTTTTTT; cdr3_aa: CASSLALMGEAGELFF
j_call: TRBJ2-6; v_call: TRBV19; clone_size: NA; d_call: NA; cdr3_nt: TGTGCCAGTAGTGAGTTGGACAGTTTCTCTGGGGCCAACGTCCTGACTTTC; cdr3_aa: CASSELDSFSGANVLTF
j_call: TRBJ2-7; v_call: TRBV5-1; clone_size: once; d_call: TRBD2; cdr3_nt: TGCGCCAGCAGCTTGGGCCCGGCTAGCGGCTCCTACGAGCAGTACTTC; cdr3_aa: CASSLGPASGSYEQYF
j_call: TRBJ1-2; v_call: TRBV19; clone_size: NA; d_call: NA; cdr3_nt: TGTGCCAGTAGTATAGATAGGGGGAGACGGCTCCACTATGGCTACACCTTC; cdr3_aa: CASSIDRGRRLHYGYTF
j_call: TRBJ2-7; v_call: TRBV5-6; clone_size: NA; d_call: TRBD2; cdr3_nt: TGTGCCAGCAGCTCCCTGGGGGGGGGCTACGAGCAGTACTTC; cdr3_aa: CASSSLGGGYEQYF
j_call: TRBJ1-1; v_call: TRBV30; clone_size: NA; d_call: NA; cdr3_nt: TGTGCCAGAAGGGAGGGCCCAAGTGAAGCTTTCTTT; cdr3_aa: CARREGPSEAFF
j_call: TRBJ2-1; v_call: TRBV11-2; clone_size: NA; d_call: TRBD2; cdr3_nt: TGTGCCAGCAGCTTAGCCCTCCGGCGGGGGTTGGGTGAGCAGTTCTTC; cdr3_aa: CASSLALRRGLGEQFF
j_call: TRBJ2-1; v_call: TRBV4-1; clone_size: NA; d_call: TRBD2; cdr3_nt: TGCGCCAGCAGCCATGAGACTAGCGGGGAGGCCCTCTACTACAATGAGCAGTTCTTC; cdr3_aa: CASSHETSGEALYYNEQFF
j_call: TRBJ1-2; v_call: TRBV19; clone_size: NA; d_call: TRBD1; cdr3_nt: TGTGCCAGTAGTTGGACAGGGGCTAACTATGGCTACACCTTC; cdr3_aa: CASSWTGANYGYTF
j_call: TRBJ1-4; v_call: TRBV3-1/TRBV3-2; clone_size: NA; d_call: TRBD1; cdr3_nt: TGTGCCAGCAGCCAAGATTTTGAGACAGGGTGGATCGGGGGAATTAATGAAAAACTGTTTTTT; cdr3_aa: CASSQDFETGWIGGINEKLFF
j_call: TRBJ1-6; v_call: TRBV5-8; clone_size: NA; d_call: NA; cdr3_nt: TGTGCCAGCAGCTTGTCGGAGGATTCACCCCTCCACTTT; cdr3_aa: CASSLSEDSPLHF
j_call: TRBJ2-4; v_call: TRBV3-1/TRBV3-2; clone_size: NA; d_call: NA; cdr3_nt: TGTGCCAGCAGCACCCCGGGTTTTTCCAAAAACATTCAGTACTTC; cdr3_aa: CASSTPGFSKNIQYF
j_call: TRBJ1-2; v_call: TRBV5-1; clone_size: few; d_call: TRBD1; cdr3_nt: TGCGCCAGCAGTTATCAGGGGGCGCAGGGCTACACCTTC; cdr3_aa: CASSYQGAQGYTF
j_call: TRBJ2-3; v_call: TRBV7-6; clone_size: NA; d_call: TRBD2; cdr3_nt: TGTGCCAGCTCGTCGGTAGCGGGGAATACGCAGTATTTT; cdr3_aa: CASSSVAGNTQYF
j_call: TRBJ1-5; v_call: TRBV5-4; clone_size: once; d_call: NA; cdr3_nt: TGTGCCTACTCCGGGGTTCATCAGCCCCAGCATTTT; cdr3_aa: CAYSGVHQPQHF
j_call: TRBJ1-1; v_call: TRBV6-1; clone_size: NA; d_call: NA; cdr3_nt: TGTGCCAGCAGTGAATTATTCAGGGGTGGCACTGAAGCTTTCTTT; cdr3_aa: CASSELFRGGTEAFF
j_call: TRBJ1-3; v_call: TRBV11-3; clone_size: NA; d_call: NA; cdr3_nt: TGTGCCAGCAGCTTACGGGGTAACTCTGGAAACACCATATATTTT; cdr3_aa: CASSLRGNSGNTIYF
j_call: TRBJ2-2; v_call: TRBV28; clone_size: NA; d_call: TRBD1; cdr3_nt: TGTGCCAGCAGTTGGGACAGGATTGGCGGGGAGCTGTTTTTT; cdr3_aa: CASSWDRIGGELFF
j_call: TRBJ1-2; v_call: TRBV5-5; clone_size: NA; d_call: NA; cdr3_nt: TGTGCCAGCAGCCTAATGTTCGCACAGGGCTATGGCTACACCTTC; cdr3_aa: CASSLMFAQGYGYTF
j_call: TRBJ2-7; v_call: TRBV7-8; clone_size: few; d_call: TRBD1; cdr3_nt: TGTGCCAGCAGCAGAGACAGGGGGCTCTACGAGCAGTACTTC; cdr3_aa: CASSRDRGLYEQYF
j_call: TRBJ1-5; v_call: TRBV28; clone_size: few; d_call: TRBD1; cdr3_nt: TGTGCCAGCAGTTCTAGTGGGACAGGGGACTATCAGCCCCAGCATTTT; cdr3_aa: CASSSSGTGDYQPQHF
j_call: TRBJ2-7; v_call: TRBV5-1; clone_size: NA; d_call: TRBD1; cdr3_nt: TGCGCCAGCAGGCCGGGACAGGGGGGCTACGAGCAGTACTTC; cdr3_aa: CASRPGQGGYEQYF
j_call: TRBJ1-4; v_call: TRBV7-9; clone_size: NA; d_call: NA; cdr3_nt: TGTGCCAGCAGCATCCAGACAGGTCTTAATGAAAAACTGTTTTTT; cdr3_aa: CASSIQTGLNEKLFF
j_call: TRBJ2-3; v_call: TRBV11-2; clone_size: NA; d_call: TRBD2; cdr3_nt: TGTGCCAGCAGCTTCCATTCTAGCGGGGGGCCCACAGATACGCAGTATTTT; cdr3_aa: CASSFHSSGGPTDTQYF
j_call: TRBJ2-7; v_call: TRBV6-2/TRBV6-3; clone_size: NA; d_call: NA; cdr3_nt: TGTGCCAGCAGTTATTCCCCGGACAGACCCTACGAGCAGTACTTC; cdr3_aa: CASSYSPDRPYEQYF
j_call: TRBJ1-2; v_call: TRBV6-5; clone_size: NA; d_call: NA; cdr3_nt: TGTGCCAGCATCGGCGGAATGAATGGCTACACCTTC; cdr3_aa: CASIGGMNGYTF